These T cell receptor beta chains were read from a single sample in a study of T cells in Graves' hyperthyroidism and ophthalmopathy. TCRdb passed the multiplex PCR reads through MiXCR, listing each CDR3 protein once. The top ten hold 18% of the sample, which has about 560,000 distinct CDR3 sequences, over 15% seen once. The specimen was blood. These receptors were obtained from a young woman with Graves' hyperthyroidism. The CDR3 runs from the conserved cysteine through the conserved F or W. D genes are given only for firm matches. Rows may omit the clone size; those that give it use once, few, many or a size class.

TRBD1,TRBJ2-3,NA,16,TRBV12-3/TRBV12-4,TGTGCCAGCACCAGGAACAGGGGCGGTGGCACAGATACGCAGTATTTT,CASTRNRGGGTDTQYF
NA,TRBJ2-7,few,11,TRBV30,TGTGCCTGGAGTCCCCTTCTCGAGCAGTACTTC,CAWSPLLEQYF
NA,TRBJ2-1,many,13,TRBV30,TGTGCCTGGAGTGGGGTGACTAAGTCTGAGCAGTTCTTC,CAWSGVTKSEQFF
NA,TRBJ2-1,few,16,TRBV12-5,TGTGCTAGTGGTTTGCCCACCCGAAATTCCTACAATGAGCAGTTCTTC,CASGLPTRNSYNEQFF
TRBD2,TRBJ2-1,many,16,TRBV12-3/TRBV12-4,TGTGCCAGCAGTAGATCTAGCGGGAGTTCCTACAATGAGCAGTTCTTC,CASSRSSGSSYNEQFF
TRBD1,TRBJ1-1,NA,15,TRBV27,TGTGCCAGCAGATACCGGACAGGAGAGAACACTGAAGCTTTCTTT,CASRYRTGENTEAFF
TRBD1,TRBJ2-7,many,13,TRBV28,TGTGCCAGCAGCATGACAGGGGTCCACGAGCAGTACTTC,CASSMTGVHEQYF
NA,TRBJ2-7,many,12,TRBV6-2/TRBV6-3,TGTGCCAGCAGCGGTGTCTCCTACGAGCAGTACTTC,CASSGVSYEQYF
NA,TRBJ1-1,few,16,TRBV11-2,TGTGCCAGCCGTTTGAATCGCATTCCTCTGAACACTGAAGCTTTCTTT,CASRLNRIPLNTEAFF
NA,TRBJ1-2,many,11,TRBV30,TGTGCCTGGACGAGGGGCTATGGCTACACCTTC,CAWTRGYGYTF
TRBD1,TRBJ1-5,many,16,TRBV12-3/TRBV12-4,TGTGCCAGCAGCTTGACAGGGGGCGTATTGAATCAGCCCCAGCATTTT,CASSLTGGVLNQPQHF
TRBD1,TRBJ1-6,few,16,TRBV4-3,TGCGCCAGCAGCCATATACAGGGGGATGGTAGTTCACCCCTCCACTTT,CASSHIQGDGSSPLHF
TRBD2,TRBJ2-1,NA,19,TRBV28,TGTGCCAGCGGGGTGGGGGGGGAGTTTCGTTCTGTATCCTACAATGAGCAGTTCTTC,CASGVGGEFRSVSYNEQFF
TRBD1,TRBJ1-1,many,14,TRBV7-9,TGTGCCAGCAGCTTCGACAGGGCAGAGGTTGAAGCTTTCTTT,CASSFDRAEVEAFF
NA,TRBJ2-3,NA,13,TRBV12-3/TRBV12-4,TGTGCCAGCAGTCTTGCCGTGGGAAATACGCAGTATTTT,CASSLAVGNTQYF
TRBD2,TRBJ2-1,NA,15,TRBV20-1,TGCAGTACCGGACTAGCGGGAGCCCTTTACAATGAGCAGTTCTTC,CSTGLAGALYNEQFF
TRBD2,TRBJ2-5,NA,16,TRBV20-1,TGCAGTGCCAGCGCCACTAGCGGGAGGGCTGGTGAGACCCAGTACTTC,CSASATSGRAGETQYF
TRBD2,TRBJ2-1,few,19,TRBV5-8,TGTGCCAGCAGCTTTTTTGGACTAGCGGGAGGGCCTTCCTACAATGAGCAGTTCTTC,CASSFFGLAGGPSYNEQFF
TRBD2,TRBJ2-3,NA,11,TRBV20-1,TGCAGCGGAGGGAGGGTGGATACGCAGTATTTT,CSGGRVDTQYF
NA,TRBJ2-5,many,17,TRBV24-1,TGTGCCACCAGTGGCGCCGGGCCAGCGGCCAACCAGGAGACCCAGTACTTC,CATSGAGPAANQETQYF
NA,TRBJ2-3,NA,16,TRBV20-1,TGCAGTGCGCGAAGCCCCTCGGGTGAGGGGTCAGATACGCAGTATTTT,CSARSPSGEGSDTQYF
NA,TRBJ2-2,NA,16,TRBV6-1,TGTGCCAGCAGTCCCAGGGGTCCGGCGAACACCGGGGAGCTGTTTTTT,CASSPRGPANTGELFF
TRBD2,TRBJ2-4,many,15,TRBV30,TGTGCCTGGAACAAGCGGGAGGTTGGCAAAAACATTCAGTACTTC,CAWNKREVGKNIQYF
TRBD1,TRBJ2-5,few,14,TRBV12-3/TRBV12-4,TGTGCCAGCAGCAAACAGGGGGCCCAAGAGACCCAGTACTTC,CASSKQGAQETQYF
NA,TRBJ2-2,NA,11,TRBV5-4,TGTGCCGTCCGGGAAGGCGGGGAGCTGTTTTTT,CAVREGGELFF
NA,TRBJ2-5,many,16,TRBV6-1,TGTGCCAGCAGTGTGTCCGGGTGGGGACACCAAGAGACCCAGTACTTC,CASSVSGWGHQETQYF
NA,TRBJ1-2,many,13,TRBV5-1,TGCGCCAGCAGCACAGGCCAGGGGCATGGCTACACCTTC,CASSTGQGHGYTF
TRBD2,TRBJ2-4,many,15,TRBV27,TGTGCCAGCAGTTCCCTAGCGGGAGTGTTAAACATTCAGTACTTC,CASSSLAGVLNIQYF
TRBD2,TRBJ2-7,NA,14,TRBV20-1,TGCAGTGCGAGACCGGGACTAGCGGGAAGCGAGCAGTACTTC,CSARPGLAGSEQYF
NA,TRBJ2-4,many,15,TRBV6-1,TGTGCCAGCACCTACAGAGGGATAGCCAAAAACATTCAGTACTTC,CASTYRGIAKNIQYF
TRBD1,TRBJ2-7,NA,15,TRBV9,TGTGCCAGCAGCGTAGAAGGTGACAGGGTGAACGAGCAGTACTTC,CASSVEGDRVNEQYF
TRBD2,TRBJ2-1,NA,17,TRBV20-1,TGCAGTGCTAGAGATTTCTCTAGCGGGAGATTAGTGGGTGAGCAGTTCTTC,CSARDFSSGRLVGEQFF
TRBD2,TRBJ2-1,few,15,TRBV30,TGTGCCTGGACTTCGCGGGAGCGATCCTACAATGAGCAGTTCTTC,CAWTSRERSYNEQFF
NA,TRBJ2-7,many,17,TRBV20-1,TGCAGTGCTAGCAGAAATTTAGGAGGCCGAAGATCCTACGAGCAGTACTTC,CSASRNLGGRRSYEQYF
NA,TRBJ2-3,NA,18,TRBV18,TGTGCCAGCTCACGCTCCCCGGCAAGGGGGGGGCCCACAGATACGCAGTATTTT,CASSRSPARGGPTDTQYF
TRBD1,TRBJ2-3,many,15,TRBV5-5,TGTGCCAGCAGCTTTACTCAGGGGGACGCAGATACGCAGTATTTT,CASSFTQGDADTQYF
TRBD1,TRBJ2-3,NA,15,TRBV3-1,TGTGCCAGCAGCCCGATTGGGACAGGGGGAGATACGCAGTATTTT,CASSPIGTGGDTQYF
NA,TRBJ2-2,few,14,TRBV6-1,TGTGCCAGCAGTCCTACAGGGCCGACCGGGGAGCTGTTTTTT,CASSPTGPTGELFF
TRBD2,TRBJ2-7,many,14,TRBV20-1,TGCAGTGCTAGGCTAGCGGGAGGGGCCCACGAGCAGTACTTC,CSARLAGGAHEQYF
NA,TRBJ1-2,NA,14,TRBV6-2/TRBV6-3,TGTGCCAGCAGTCCCTCCATTAGTTACTATGGCTACACCTTC,CASSPSISYYGYTF
TRBD2,TRBJ2-2,NA,17,TRBV6-1,TGTGCCAGCAGACGATCCCATACTAGCGGGGGATCCGGGGAGCTGTTTTTT,CASRRSHTSGGSGELFF
TRBD1,TRBJ1-2,many,13,TRBV20-1,TGCAGTGCTAGCCCACAGGGGAACTATGGCTACACCTTC,CSASPQGNYGYTF
TRBD2,TRBJ2-1,many,16,TRBV24-1,TGTGCCACCAGTGAAACTAGCGGGAGGGCCTGGAATGAGCAGTTCTTC,CATSETSGRAWNEQFF
NA,TRBJ2-7,many,16,TRBV10-3,TGTGCCATCGGGATGATGGAACAGTCTGGGTCTTACGAGCAGTACTTC,CAIGMMEQSGSYEQYF
NA,TRBJ1-1,many,13,TRBV6-1,TGTGCCAGCAGTGATACCGGGGACACTGAAGCTTTCTTT,CASSDTGDTEAFF
NA,TRBJ2-3,NA,14,TRBV12-3/TRBV12-4,TGTGCCAGCATCCCGAGGGGGGTGACAGATACGCAGTATTTT,CASIPRGVTDTQYF
NA,TRBJ1-6,few,17,TRBV10-2,TGCGCCAGCAGTGAGTCGGCAGGGGAGGGGGGGCATTCACCCCTCCACTTT,CASSESAGEGGHSPLHF
NA,TRBJ2-7,NA,16,TRBV7-9,TGTGCCAGCACCGCGGAACTACAGGAGGGGGACTACGAGCAGTACTTC,CASTAELQEGDYEQYF
TRBD2,TRBJ2-7,many,15,TRBV7-8,TGTGCCAGCAGCCCGGGGGAGCGGGATCGCGACGAGCAGTACTTC,CASSPGERDRDEQYF
TRBD2,TRBJ2-1,NA,13,TRBV5-5,TGTGCCAGCAGCTACGGGGGGTTTGATGAGCAGTTCTTC,CASSYGGFDEQFF
NA,TRBJ1-1,many,10,TRBV2,TGTGCCGGGGCCACGGCTGAAGCTTTCTTT,CAGATAEAFF
NA,TRBJ2-7,many,11,TRBV30,TGTGCCTTTTGGGCGAACGGGGAGCAGTACTTC,CAFWANGEQYF
NA,TRBJ1-2,NA,12,TRBV14,TGTGCCAGCAGCCAAGATCTCACCGGCTACACCTTC,CASSQDLTGYTF
NA,TRBJ1-1,many,12,TRBV6-2/TRBV6-3,TGTGCCAGCAGCACAGGGATAGGTGAAGCTTTCTTT,CASSTGIGEAFF
NA,TRBJ1-3,NA,14,TRBV28,TGTGCCAGCAGGGGGGAATCCTCTGGAAACACCATATATTTT,CASRGESSGNTIYF
TRBD1,TRBJ2-7,many,14,TRBV9,TGTGCCAGCAGCGAGGGGGCAGGGTCCTACGAGCAGTACTTC,CASSEGAGSYEQYF